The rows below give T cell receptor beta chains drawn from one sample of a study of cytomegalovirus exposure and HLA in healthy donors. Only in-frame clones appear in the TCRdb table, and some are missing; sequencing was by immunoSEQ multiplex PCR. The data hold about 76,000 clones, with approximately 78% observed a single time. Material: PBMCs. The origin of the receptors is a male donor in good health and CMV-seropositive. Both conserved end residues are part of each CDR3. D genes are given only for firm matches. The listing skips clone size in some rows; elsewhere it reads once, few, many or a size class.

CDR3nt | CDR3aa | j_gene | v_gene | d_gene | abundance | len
TGTGCCAGCAGCTTCTCAGACTATGGCTACACCTTC | CASSFSDYGYTF | TRBJ1-2 | TRBV5-6 | - | once | 12
TGTGCCAGCACAGGACTCCTGAACACTGAAGCTTTCTTT | CASTGLLNTEAFF | TRBJ1-1 | TRBV5-8 | - | - | 13
TGTGCCAGCAGCACAGGGGGTGGCTACACCTTC | CASSTGGGYTF | TRBJ1-2 | TRBV11-2 | TRBD1 | - | 11
TGTGCCAGCAGCTTAGTTGCGGAGAGCACAGATACGCAGTATTTT | CASSLVAESTDTQYF | TRBJ2-3 | TRBV7-6 | - | - | 15
TGTGCCAGCAGCTTAGATCGGGGGATCCTGGACACCGGGGAGCTGTTTTTT | CASSLDRGILDTGELFF | TRBJ2-2 | TRBV11-2 | - | - | 17
TGTGCCAGCAGTTTACAGGGGTTTTCAGATACGCAGTATTTT | CASSLQGFSDTQYF | TRBJ2-3 | TRBV28 | - | - | 14
TGTGCCACCAGCCTTGGGGACAGGACGAAGGACATTCAGTACTTC | CATSLGDRTKDIQYF | TRBJ2-4 | TRBV15 | TRBD1 | - | 15
TGTGCCAGCAGCCAGACTAACTATGGCTACACCTTC | CASSQTNYGYTF | TRBJ1-2 | TRBV11-2 | - | - | 12
TGTGCCAGCAGAGGAGGTCCGTCCCTCGAGCAGTACTTC | CASRGGPSLEQYF | TRBJ2-7 | TRBV2 | - | - | 13
TGTGCCAGCAGCTTAGGGACCGGGGTGGCTTTCTTT | CASSLGTGVAFF | TRBJ1-1 | TRBV7-9 | - | medium-sized | 12
TGTGCCAGCAGGAATCTAGCGGGAGGTTGGGTAGATACGCAGTATTTT | CASRNLAGGWVDTQYF | TRBJ2-3 | TRBV2 | TRBD2 | - | 16
TGTGCCAGCAGCCAACCGGGTAGCGGGAACGTAGAGACCCAGTACTTC | CASSQPGSGNVETQYF | TRBJ2-5 | TRBV4-2 | TRBD2 | few | 16
TGTGCCAGCAGCTATCGTAGCGGATACACAGATACGCAGTATTTT | CASSYRSGYTDTQYF | TRBJ2-3 | TRBV7-2 | - | - | 15
TGTGCCAGCAGCTTATTAATGAGAGGGGAGGACACCGGGGAGCTGTTTTTT | CASSLLMRGEDTGELFF | TRBJ2-2 | TRBV7-3 | - | once | 17
TGCAGCGTTGAAGCCCACTCTGGAAACACCATATATTTT | CSVEAHSGNTIYF | TRBJ1-3 | TRBV29-1 | - | - | 13
TGTGCCAGCAGCCCAAGACTAGCGGGGCCACAAGAGACCCAGTACTTC | CASSPRLAGPQETQYF | TRBJ2-5 | TRBV5-8 | TRBD2 | - | 16
TGTGCCAGCATGCTGTTAGGGGCTAGTGAGACCCAGTACTTC | CASMLLGASETQYF | TRBJ2-5 | TRBV6-1 | - | - | 14
TGTGCCAGCAGTCATCTAGCGACGTCCTACGAGCAGTACTTC | CASSHLATSYEQYF | TRBJ2-7 | TRBV28 | - | - | 14
TGTGCCAGCAGCTTAGTCACGGGGAACACTGAAGCTTTCTTT | CASSLVTGNTEAFF | TRBJ1-1 | TRBV7-9 | - | - | 14
TGTGCCAGCTCACCAGAAGGGCTAGCGGGATTCGGGGAGCTGTTTTTT | CASSPEGLAGFGELFF | TRBJ2-2 | TRBV18 | TRBD2 | - | 16
TGTGCCAGCAGCGTTCGACAGGGGAGAGGTCTCGACATTCAGTACTTC | CASSVRQGRGLDIQYF | TRBJ2-4 | TRBV9 | TRBD1 | - | 16
TGTGCCAGCAGTCGGACAGAGGAGGGCACAGATACGCAGTATTTT | CASSRTEEGTDTQYF | TRBJ2-3 | TRBV6-4 | - | - | 15
TGTGCCAGCAGTGAAGGAAGACAGGGCACGCGGTTTTTT | CASSEGRQGTRFF | TRBJ1-4 | TRBV6-5 | TRBD1 | - | 13